This is a list of T cell receptor beta chains from one sample in a study of blood T cells in healthy people across ages. TCRdb re-derived calls from the 5' RACE reads in MiXCR, one entry per CDR3 protein. Of 1.5 million to 2 million distinct CDR3 sequences detected, about 50% appear once; the ten largest clones hold around 2.1%. Sequencing was done on a sample of blood. Receptors originate from a woman aged 35 to 49 in good health. Each CDR3 is given with its conserved first and last residue. Each record gives: clone size, D gene, J gene, V gene, CDR3 protein, CDR3 DNA. D genes are given only for firm matches. Only some rows state a clone size, as once, few, many or a class for expanded clones.

. | . | TRBJ2-5 | TRBV4-1 | CASSQDIGDQETQYF | TGCGCCAGCAGCCAAGATATAGGGGACCAAGAGACCCAGTACTTC
. | . | TRBJ1-1 | TRBV29-1 | CSVATGANTEAFF | TGCAGCGTCGCGACAGGAGCGAACACTGAAGCTTTCTTT
. | . | TRBJ2-1 | TRBV7-2 | CASSWRGLNEQFF | TGTGCCAGCAGCTGGCGAGGGTTGAATGAGCAGTTCTTC
. | TRBD1 | TRBJ1-1 | TRBV29-1 | CSVEGQPNTEAFF | TGCAGCGTTGAGGGACAGCCGAACACTGAAGCTTTCTTT
. | . | TRBJ2-7 | TRBV27 | CASSMDGNYEQYF | TGTGCCAGCAGTATGGACGGAAACTACGAGCAGTACTTC
. | TRBD2 | TRBJ2-3 | TRBV20-1 | CSASVAGESTDTQYF | TGCAGTGCTAGCGTAGCGGGGGAGAGCACAGATACGCAGTATTTT
few | . | TRBJ2-7 | TRBV6-2/TRBV6-3 | CASSYTEGGEQYF | TGTGCCAGCAGTTACACCGAAGGTGGCGAGCAGTACTTC
. | . | TRBJ2-6 | TRBV5-1 | CASSLTVAGANVLTF | TGCGCCAGCAGCTTGACGGTGGCTGGGGCCAACGTCCTGACTTTC
. | TRBD2 | TRBJ2-1 | TRBV4-1 | CASSPHLGLAYNEQFF | TGCGCCAGCAGCCCCCACCTGGGACTAGCCTACAATGAGCAGTTCTTC
. | . | TRBJ1-2 | TRBV6-5 | CASRAYEGQGYTF | TGTGCCAGCAGGGCTTACGAGGGGCAGGGCTACACCTTC
. | . | TRBJ1-1 | TRBV12-3/TRBV12-4 | CASSFGRDTEVFF | TGTGCCAGCAGTTTCGGCAGGGACACTGAAGTTTTCTTT
. | TRBD1 | TRBJ1-5 | TRBV20-1 | CSASPGGIRSRNQPQHF | TGCAGTGCTAGCCCAGGGGGAATTCGAAGCAGGAATCAGCCCCAGCATTTT
. | TRBD2 | TRBJ2-1 | TRBV7-2 | CASSPPGRGGSNEQFF | TGTGCCAGCAGCCCGCCTGGGCGGGGGGGGAGCAATGAGCAGTTCTTC
. | . | TRBJ2-1 | TRBV11-2 | CASRLDGDEQFF | TGTGCCAGCAGACTTGACGGAGATGAGCAGTTCTTC
few | . | TRBJ2-2 | TRBV7-2 | CASSLQVTGELFF | TGTGCCAGCAGCTTACAAGTTACCGGGGAGCTGTTTTTT
few | TRBD2 | TRBJ2-5 | TRBV7-2 | CASSLVGLAGGKVETQYF | TGTGCCAGCAGCTTAGTGGGACTAGCGGGGGGGAAGGTAGAGACCCAGTACTTC
. | TRBD1 | TRBJ2-5 | TRBV11-1 | CASSSPPGGTQYF | TGTGCCAGCAGCTCCCCCCCAGGGGGGACCCAGTACTTC
. | . | TRBJ2-5 | TRBV4-1 | CASSQEPTRAETQYF | TGCGCCAGCAGCCAAGAACCGACCCGAGCTGAGACCCAGTACTTC
once | TRBD1 | TRBJ2-1 | TRBV7-9 | CASTDPGQGAYNERFF | TGTGCCAGCACCGATCCAGGACAGGGGGCCTACAATGAGCGGTTCTTC
. | TRBD1 | TRBJ1-2 | TRBV2 | CASRATGAMNYGYTF | TGTGCCAGCAGGGCGACAGGGGCGATGAACTATGGCTACACCTTC
. | TRBD2 | TRBJ2-1 | TRBV6-5 | CASSYSSGGALNEQFF | TGTGCCAGCAGTTACTCTAGCGGGGGGGCCCTCAATGAGCAGTTCTTC
. | . | TRBJ2-1 | TRBV27 | CASSSPKWNEQFF | TGTGCCAGCAGTTCCCCGAAATGGAATGAGCAGTTCTTC
. | . | TRBJ2-7 | TRBV5-1 | CASSLSQRPESYEQYF | TGCGCCAGCAGCTTGTCACAGAGACCAGAGAGCTACGAGCAGTACTTC
many | . | TRBJ2-3 | TRBV29-1 | CSASTGTDTQYF | TGCAGCGCCTCGACAGGCACAGATACGCAGTATTTT
. | . | TRBJ1-1 | TRBV21-1 | CASSKRPWTGGKYGDTEAFF | TGTGCCAGCAGCAAACGACCTTGGACAGGGGGCAAATATGGGGACACTGAAGCTTTCTTT
. | TRBD1 | TRBJ2-7 | TRBV15 | CATSREDRDRYREQYF | TGTGCCACCAGCAGAGAGGATAGGGACAGGTACAGGGAGCAGTACTTC
few | . | TRBJ1-4 | TRBV20-1 | CSASNTVDEKLFF | TGCAGTGCTAGTAATACGGTGGATGAAAAACTGTTTTTT
once | . | TRBJ1-4 | TRBV12-3/TRBV12-4 | CASSAWDILNEKLFF | TGTGCCAGCAGTGCCTGGGACATCTTGAATGAAAAACTGTTTTTT
. | . | TRBJ1-5 | TRBV15 | CATSQTGDSNQPQHF | TGTGCCACCAGCCAAACCGGGGATAGCAATCAGCCCCAGCATTTT
few | . | TRBJ1-2 | TRBV4-1 | CASSQGRGFQAYGYTF | TGCGCCAGCAGCCAAGGGCGAGGCTTTCAGGCCTATGGCTACACCTTC
. | TRBD1 | TRBJ2-7 | TRBV9 | CTSSVGQGAYEQYF | TGTACCAGCAGCGTAGGACAGGGGGCCTACGAGCAGTACTTC
. | . | TRBJ2-3 | TRBV10-3 | CAISGGLPSTDTQYF | TGTGCCATCAGTGGGGGACTTCCGAGCACAGATACGCAGTATTTT
few | TRBD1 | TRBJ2-7 | TRBV20-1 | CSATRRQGADEQYF | TGCAGTGCTACTCGAAGACAGGGGGCAGACGAGCAGTACTTC
. | . | TRBJ2-6 | TRBV20-1 | CSAGWAAAGANVLTF | TGCAGTGCTGGGTGGGCGGCGGCTGGGGCCAACGTCCTGACTTTC
many | . | TRBJ2-3 | TRBV24-1 | CATSQSDTQYF | TGTGCCACCAGCCAGTCAGATACGCAGTATTTT
. | . | TRBJ1-4 | TRBV12-3/TRBV12-4 | CASSLSGLEKLFF | TGTGCCAGCAGTTTATCAGGATTAGAAAAACTGTTTTTT
. | TRBD1 | TRBJ2-1 | TRBV6-2/TRBV6-3 | CASRVQGVFNEQFF | TGTGCCAGCAGGGTACAGGGGGTCTTCAATGAGCAGTTCTTC
few | TRBD1 | TRBJ1-1 | TRBV18 | CASSPGQSNTEAFF | TGTGCCAGCTCACCGGGACAGTCGAACACTGAAGCTTTCTTT
few | . | TRBJ2-5 | TRBV6-2/TRBV6-3 | CASSYKGVAETQYF | TGTGCCAGCAGTTACAAGGGAGTGGCAGAGACCCAGTACTTC
. | . | TRBJ2-4 | TRBV6-2/TRBV6-3 | CASSSRRDSEGEQYF | TGTGCCAGCAGTTCCCGCCGGGACTCCGAGGGAGAGCAGTACTTC
few | . | TRBJ1-2 | TRBV12-3/TRBV12-4 | CASSPGPYYGYTF | TGTGCCAGCAGTCCGGGACCTTACTATGGCTACACCTTC
. | TRBD1 | TRBJ1-6 | TRBV10-1 | CASSNRGNSPLHF | TGCGCCAGCAGCAACAGGGGTAATTCACCCCTCCACTTT
few | . | TRBJ2-5 | TRBV7-2 | CASSLRLTGGGVQETQYF | TGTGCCAGCAGCTTAAGGCTGACAGGAGGAGGGGTCCAAGAGACCCAGTACTTC
. | . | TRBJ1-1 | TRBV7-8 | CASSWRGTEAFF | TGTGCCAGCAGCTGGAGGGGGACTGAAGCTTTCTTT
. | TRBD1 | TRBJ2-5 | TRBV11-1 | CASSSPYRNLRDRQETQYF | TGTGCCAGCAGCTCCCCGTACCGAAACCTCCGGGACAGACAAGAGACCCAGTACTTC
. | TRBD1 | TRBJ1-6 | TRBV20-1 | CSKRGQVVNSPLHF | TGCAGCAAACGAGGACAGGTCGTAAATTCACCCCTCCACTTT
. | . | TRBJ2-6 | TRBV5-6 | CASTGGAGANVLTF | TGTGCCAGCACCGGGGGTGCTGGGGCCAACGTCCTGACTTTC
few | . | TRBJ2-7 | TRBV6-2/TRBV6-3 | CASTQGGLEQYF | TGTGCCAGCACCCAGGGAGGTCTCGAGCAGTACTTC
. | . | TRBJ1-2 | TRBV6-1 | CASSNSGLYGYTF | TGTGCCAGCAGTAACTCCGGACTCTATGGCTACACCTTC
. | TRBD1 | TRBJ1-2 | TRBV27 | CASSFSGGGRGYTF | TGTGCCAGCAGTTTCTCAGGGGGCGGTAGGGGCTACACCTTC
. | TRBD2 | TRBJ2-2 | TRBV7-9 | CASSKSGGTGELFF | TGTGCCAGCAGCAAAAGCGGGGGTACCGGGGAGCTGTTTTTT
. | . | TRBJ1-6 | TRBV7-2 | CASSFPGGRSPLHF | TGTGCCAGCAGCTTCCCCGGGGGGAGGTCGCCCCTCCACTTT
. | . | TRBJ2-7 | TRBV6-2/TRBV6-3 | CASSLGLLEQYF | TGTGCCAGCAGCTTGGGACTTCTCGAGCAGTACTTC
. | TRBD1 | TRBJ1-4 | TRBV7-8 | CASSLVGTGENEKLFF | TGTGCCAGCAGCCTAGTAGGGACAGGGGAGAATGAAAAACTGTTTTTT
. | TRBD2 | TRBJ2-3 | TRBV6-1 | CASGSGVGTDTQYF | TGTGCCAGCGGAAGCGGGGTCGGCACAGATACGCAGTATTTT
. | . | TRBJ2-1 | TRBV6-2/TRBV6-3 | CATDDRSSYNEQFF | TGTGCCACCGATGATCGAAGCTCCTACAATGAGCAGTTCTTC
. | . | TRBJ1-5 | TRBV4-3 | CASSKLWEGNQPQHF | TGCGCCAGCAGCAAACTCTGGGAAGGCAATCAGCCCCAGCATTTT
. | . | TRBJ1-2 | TRBV10-3 | CAISESMDINYGYTF | TGTGCCATCAGTGAGTCGATGGACATTAACTATGGCTACACCTTC